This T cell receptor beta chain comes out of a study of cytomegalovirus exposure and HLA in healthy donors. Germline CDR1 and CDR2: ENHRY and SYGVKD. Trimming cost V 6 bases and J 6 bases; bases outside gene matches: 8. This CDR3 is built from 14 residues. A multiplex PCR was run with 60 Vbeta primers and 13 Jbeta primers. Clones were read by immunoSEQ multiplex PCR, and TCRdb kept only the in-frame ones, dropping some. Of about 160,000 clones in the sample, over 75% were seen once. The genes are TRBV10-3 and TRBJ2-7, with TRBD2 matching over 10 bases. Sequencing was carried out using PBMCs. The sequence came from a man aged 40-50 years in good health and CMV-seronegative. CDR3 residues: CAISPGTSAIEQYF. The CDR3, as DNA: TGTGCCATCAGCCCCGGGACTAGCGCGATCGAGCAGTACTTC.